Listed here are 32 T cell receptor beta chains from one sample, sequenced in a study of OX40 agonist ivuxolimab in advanced cancers. Assay used: immunoSEQ multiplex PCR; TCRdb lists only in-frame clones, some missing. Of approximately 90,000 clones listed, roughly nine tenths are singletons. This specimen consisted of CD4+ or CD8+ T cells sorted from blood, obtained in a trial of the OX40 agonist ivuxolimab. Receptors were obtained from an adult with an advanced solid tumor such as melanoma, head and neck, liver or kidney cancer.

The chain joins TRBV5-1 to TRBJ1-2; unclear D gene. Germline loops: CDR1 SGHRS, CDR2 YFSETQ. V was shortened by 0 bases and J by 7 bases, with 10 bases between the two germline ends. The CDR3 runs 13 residues. Here the CDR3 reads CASSLVGLAGYTF. CDR3 DNA: TGCGCCAGCAGCTTGGTCGGACTGGCTGGCTACACCTTC.

The rearrangement joins TRBV11-2 to TRBJ2-5, with D possibly matching TRBD1 (6 bases). The V gene lost 3 bases and the J gene lost 2 bases, with 10 bases spanning the gap. This CDR3 is built from 14 residues. Per the germline V gene, CDR1 is SGHAT and CDR2 is FQNNGV. The CDR3: CASSLNRAQETQYF. The CDR3 nucleotides are TGTGCCAGCAGCTTGAACAGGGCTCAAGAGACCCAGTACTTC.

The table lists this clone with a few counts. The chain is built from TRBV4-2 and TRBJ2-3; D assignment may be TRBD1 or TRBD2 (6 bases each). The CDR3 runs 16 residues. The V end was cut by 3 bases, the J end by 3 bases, with 16 bases between. Germline lookup yields CDR1 LGHNA and CDR2 YNFKEQ. The CDR3 spells CASSQGSGGGTDTQYF. The CDR3 bases are TGTGCCAGCAGCCAGGGAAGCGGAGGGGGAACAGATACGCAGTATTTT.

This sequence joins TRBV30 and TRBJ2-1, with 14 bases identical to TRBD2. Germline CDR1 and CDR2: GTSNPN and SVGIG (reference sequence). Unmatched junction bases numbered 8, after V lost 4 bases and J lost 6 bases. The CDR3 sequence is 16 residues long. The CDR3 region is CAWTLGLAGVRNEQFF. The CDR3 DNA follows: TGTGCCTGGACCCTGGGACTAGCGGGAGTCCGCAATGAGCAGTTCTTC.

V gene TRBV7-3 combines with J gene TRBJ2-1; TRBD2 agrees at 7 bases. This CDR3 has 16 residues. J gave up 0 bases and V 5 bases, and 7 bases lay outside the gene matches. Germline V gene lookup returns CDR1 SGHTA and CDR2 FQGTGA. The CDR3 protein is CASSLLALSSYNEQFF. CDR3 nucleotides: TGTGCCAGCAGCCTACTAGCGTTGAGCTCCTACAATGAGCAGTTCTTC.

V usage is TRBV5-4 and J usage is TRBJ2-5; TRBD1 matches 9 bases. Germline values: CDR1 SGHNT, CDR2 YYREEE (reference sequence). This CDR3 is built from 15 residues. V lost 3 bases and J lost 2; bases outside the gene matches: 5. The CDR3, as DNA: TGTGCCAGCAGCTATATACAGGGGGCACAAGAGACCCAGTACTTC. Residues: CASSYIQGAQETQYF.

The rearrangement uses TRBV28 and TRBJ1-2; no reliable D call. CDR1 is MDHEN, CDR2 SYDVKM, per germline. Trimming pared 2 bases from V and 6 bases from J, leaving 16 bases between. CDR3 length: 15 residues. The CDR3 sequence: CASSLETFIWDGYTF. The DNA of the CDR3 is TGTGCCAGCAGTTTAGAGACCTTCATTTGGGATGGCTACACCTTC.

The chain combines TRBV9 with TRBJ2-5; D is uncertain. Trimming stripped 4 bases from V and 4 bases from J, with 14 bases between. CDR1 and CDR2 (germline): SGDLS, YYNGEE. The CDR3 totals 14 residues. The DNA of the CDR3 is TGTGCCAGCAGCCCTGAAGGGATCGGAGAGACCCAGTACTTC. Amino acids: CASSPEGIGETQYF.

This chain joins TRBV19 and TRBJ2-7; possible D gene TRBD1, 6 bases. The ends were cut back, 7 bases at V and 2 bases at J, with 12 bases in the middle. The CDR3 runs 13 residues. Germline lookup yields CDR1 LNHDA and CDR2 SQIVND (reference sequence). This CDR3 is CASNMRGTYEQYF. The CDR3 nucleotides read TGTGCCAGTAACATGAGGGGGACCTACGAGCAGTACTTC. The variable domain in full, with the rest retrieved from reference TRBV19 and TRBJ2-7, is DGGITQSPKYLFRKEGQNVTLSCEQNLNHDAMYWYRQDPGQGLRLIYYSQIVNDFQKGDIAEGYSVSREKKESFPLTVTSAQKNPTAFYLCASNMRGTYEQYFGPGTRLTVT.

The chain employs TRBV4-3 and TRBJ1-2; D is unresolved. Germline assignment: CDR1 LGHNA and CDR2 YSLEER. V was trimmed by 1 base and J by 7 bases, leaving 7 bases between them. The CDR3 has 12 amino acids. The chain's CDR3 is CASSQAGIGYTF. CDR3 DNA: TGCGCCAGCAGCCAAGCCGGAATTGGCTACACCTTC.

The rearrangement joins TRBV28 to TRBJ2-1; D not certain. This CDR3 has 11 amino acids. Germline values: CDR1 MDHEN, CDR2 SYDVKM. V was shortened by 6 bases and J by 10 bases, with 10 bases between the two germline ends. Here the CDR3 DNA reads TGTGCCAGCAGCCAACGGCCCGAGCAGTTCTTC. Translating it yields CASSQRPEQFF.

This sequence joins TRBV28 and TRBJ2-7, with a possible D match to TRBD2 (5 bases). CDR1 and CDR2 (germline): MDHEN, SYDVKM. This CDR3 is built from 12 residues. V gave up 8 bases and J gave up 0 bases, with 8 bases separating them. The CDR3 DNA follows: TGTGCCAGCCAGCGGAGCTCCTACGAGCAGTACTTC. It is translated as CASQRSSYEQYF.

CDR3 region: CASSTSGNAVSDTQYF. CDR3 nucleotides: TGTGCCAGTAGTACTAGCGGGAACGCGGTGTCAGATACGCAGTATTTT. This chain connects TRBV19 to TRBJ2-3; 9 nucleotides align to TRBD2. Trimming at V came to 4 bases and at J to 4 bases, leaving 9 bases not matched to a gene. Germline CDR1 LNHDA, CDR2 SQIVND (reference sequence). The CDR3 covers 16 residues.

This CDR3 reads CASRRQIWMEKLFF. The CDR3 nucleotides are TGTGCCAGCAGGAGACAAATATGGATGGAAAAACTGTTTTTT. V usage is TRBV2 and J usage is TRBJ1-4; D is unclear. The CDR3 length is 14 residues. V was pared by 6 bases and J by 8 bases, with 16 bases between. Looked up from germline, CDR1 is SNHLY and CDR2 is FYNNEI.

The chain links TRBV5-5 to TRBJ2-1; D might be TRBD2 (5 bases). Germline-derived CDR1 and CDR2 are SGHKS and YYEKEE (reference sequence). The CDR3 sequence is 15 residues long. V lost 2 bases to trimming and J lost 3 bases, with 12 bases between them. As DNA, the CDR3 is TGTGCCAGCAGCTTAAGTGGGAGCGACTACAATGAGCAGTTCTTC. This translates into CASSLSGSDYNEQFF.

The genes are TRBV7-2 and TRBJ2-2, with D tentatively TRBD2 (5 bases). CDR3 length: 15 residues. Germline CDR1 and CDR2: SGHTA and FQGNSA. Trimming took off 1 base at V and 3 bases at J, with 9 bases between the two ends. The CDR3 spells CASSLGGGYTGELFF. The CDR3 nucleotides are TGTGCCAGCAGCTTAGGTGGAGGATACACCGGGGAGCTGTTTTTT.

J is TRBJ1-2 and V is TRBV5-8; a weak D match, TRBD1 (5 bases). The germline V gene encodes CDR1 SGHTS and CDR2 YDEGEE. The CDR3 length is 14 residues. Trimming stripped 0 bases from V and 8 bases from J, with 14 bases between. CDR3 sequence (DNA): TGTGCCAGCAGCTTGGTGCAGGCGGGGCGAGGCTACACCTTC. Translation gives CASSLVQAGRGYTF.

The rearrangement links TRBV7-8 to TRBJ2-7, with D possibly TRBD1 on 6 matching bases. The length of the CDR3 is 14 residues. V shed 7 bases and J shed 2 bases, with 15 bases lying between them. Germline V lookup: CDR1 SGHVS, CDR2 FQNEAQ. In DNA form, the CDR3 reads TGTGCCAGCACCGTGGACAGACCTCCCTACGAGCAGTACTTC. Amino acids: CASTVDRPPYEQYF.

This sequence joins TRBV7-2 and TRBJ1-1, with 9 bases lining up with TRBD1. J was trimmed by 4 bases and V by 5 bases; bases with no gene match: 5. The CDR3 loop spans 14 amino acids. CDR1 and CDR2 (germline): SGHTA, FQGNSA. The CDR3 loop is CASSITGGITEAFF. The CDR3 DNA follows: TGTGCCAGCAGCATAACAGGGGGCATCACTGAAGCTTTCTTT.

The chain recombines TRBV5-1 with TRBJ1-3, with a tentative D call TRBD1 (5 bases). Germline V gene sequence: CDR1 SGHRS, CDR2 YFSETQ. The CDR3 is made up of 15 amino acids. Trimming stripped 6 bases from V and 2 bases from J, with 15 bases between. The CDR3 is CASILGGGPGNTIYF. The CDR3 bases are TGCGCCAGCATCCTCGGCGGGGGTCCTGGAAACACCATATATTTT.

V is TRBV5-6 and J is TRBJ2-5; D tentatively reads TRBD1 or TRBD2 (5 bases each). Germline V gene sequence: CDR1 SGHDT, CDR2 YYEEEE. Trimming took off 4 bases at V and 4 bases at J, with 14 bases between the two ends. The CDR3 consists of 14 residues. The DNA of the CDR3 is TGTGCCAGCAGCCGGGGAGCAGGGCGAGAGACCCAGTACTTC. It is translated as CASSRGAGRETQYF.

The chain has TRBV28 and TRBJ2-7; possible D gene TRBD2, 6 bases. The V gene lost 6 bases and the J gene lost 5 bases, with 14 bases spanning the gap. Germline V gene sequence: CDR1 MDHEN, CDR2 SYDVKM. This CDR3 has 13 residues. The CDR3 is CASSRGLLDEQYF. Here the CDR3 DNA reads TGTGCCAGCAGCCGGGGACTGCTAGACGAGCAGTACTTC.

V usage is TRBV30 and J usage is TRBJ2-1; weak D call: TRBD1 (5 bases). V was pared by 0 bases and J by 9 bases, with 9 bases between. CDR1 and CDR2 (germline): GTSNPN, SVGIG (reference sequence). This CDR3 region has 12 residues. In DNA form, the CDR3 reads TGTGCCTGGAGTGTACAGGTGCGTGAGCAGTTCTTC. Translation: CAWSVQVREQFF.

The gene calls are TRBV28 and TRBJ1-4; 8 bases line up with TRBD1. J gave up 7 bases and V 6 bases, and 10 bases lay outside the gene matches. Per the germline V gene, CDR1 is MDHEN and CDR2 is SYDVKM. This CDR3 has 15 residues. The CDR3 sequence is CASRHQGATGEKLFF. DNA for the CDR3: TGTGCCAGCAGACACCAGGGGGCTACAGGTGAAAAACTGTTTTTT.

V gene TRBV6-1 combines with J gene TRBJ2-5, with a possible D match to TRBD1 (7 bases). Germline V lookup: CDR1 MNHNS, CDR2 SASEGT. The CDR3 runs to 15 residues. V lost 2 bases, J lost 5 bases, and 15 bases lay in between. CDR3 coding DNA: TGTGCCAGCAGTGAACAGGGGGGAGGCGCGGAGACCCAGTACTTC. This encodes CASSEQGGGAETQYF.

The chain links TRBV5-1 to TRBJ2-7; possible D gene TRBD2, 6 bases. V lost 0 bases, J lost 2 bases, and 9 bases lay in between. This CDR3 contains 14 residues. Germline CDR1 is SGHRS and CDR2 is YFSETQ. This CDR3 is CASSLGDFAYEQYF. Written as DNA, the CDR3 is TGCGCCAGCAGCTTGGGGGACTTTGCCTACGAGCAGTACTTC.

This rearrangement joins TRBV4-1 to TRBJ1-1, with TRBD1 as a possible D gene (6 bases). The CDR3 spans 13 residues. Between the trimmed V and J ends, which lost 8 bases and 1 base, there was a span of 11 bases. Germline CDR1 MGHRA, CDR2 YSYEKL. CDR3 sequence: CASARGPNTEAFF. CDR3 in DNA: TGCGCCAGCGCCAGGGGTCCGAACACTGAAGCTTTCTTT.

This chain connects TRBV11-3 to TRBJ1-1; no clear D. CDR1 SGHNT and CDR2 YENEEA come from the germline V gene. V was trimmed by 3 bases and J by 1 base, leaving 6 bases between them. This CDR3 has 13 amino acids. CDR3 in DNA: TGTGCCAGCAGCTTGGACGGGAACACTGAAGCTTTCTTT. Its protein is CASSLDGNTEAFF.

The chain uses TRBV18 and TRBJ2-6; tentative D call: TRBD2 (6 bases). V lost 3 bases and J lost 4, with 13 bases in between. This CDR3 has 16 residues. Germline CDR1 KGHSH, CDR2 LQKENI. In nucleotides, the CDR3 is TGTGCCAGCTCACCCCAGGGACTGGTGGGGGCCAACGTCCTGACTTTC. Its protein product is CASSPQGLVGANVLTF.

This clone was seen only once. The chain is built from TRBV7-2 and TRBJ2-3; 8 positions match TRBD2. The junction had 4 bases not matched to a gene; V was cut back by 1 base and J by 4 bases. Germline CDR1 reads SGHTA; CDR2 reads FQGNSA. The CDR3 spans 15 residues. The CDR3 DNA sequence: TGTGCCAGCAGCTTAGGAGCGGGAGTGGCAGATACGCAGTATTTT. Its protein product is CASSLGAGVADTQYF. Supplemented by reference TRBV7-2 and TRBJ2-3, the full variable domain reads GAGVSQSPSNKVTEKGKDVELRCDPISGHTALYWYRQSLGQGLEFLIYFQGNSAPDKSGLPSDRFSAERTGGSVSTLTIQRTQQEDSAVYLCASSLGAGVADTQYFGPGTRLTVL.

The rearrangement links TRBV11-2 to TRBJ2-2, with 9 positions matching TRBD2. V lost 1 base to trimming and J lost 5 bases; unmatched junction nucleotides: 2. The CDR3 is 15 amino acids. The germline gives CDR1 SGHAT, CDR2 FQNNGV. The CDR3 is CASSLVGLATGELFF. The CDR3 DNA reads TGTGCCAGCAGCTTAGTCGGACTAGCGACCGGGGAGCTGTTTTTT.

J is TRBJ1-5 and V is TRBV27; D uncertain. Germline values: CDR1 MNHEY, CDR2 SMNVEV (reference sequence). The CDR3 totals 14 residues. V was cut by 2 bases and J by 3 bases, with 8 bases left in between. In DNA, the CDR3 is TGTGCCAGCAGTTTAGCACGGAACAATCAGCCCCAGCATTTT. Amino acids: CASSLARNNQPQHF.